These 16 T cell receptor beta chains share one sample of origin, sequenced in a study of CD8 T cells in Susac syndrome. A quantity of about 0.45 to 1 ug RNA underwent reverse transcription using random hexamers. TCRdb recomputed calls from the immunoSEQ multiplex PCR reads with MiXCR, one row per CDR3 protein. The repertoire holds roughly 200,000 distinct CDR3 sequences, roughly 96% seen once, with 0.16% in the top ten. The sample taken for sequencing was CD8+ T cells from PBMCs. The receptor source for this set is a human donor with multiple sclerosis.

The V and J genes are TRBV5-1 and TRBJ1-1; the match to TRBD1 covers 8 bases. CDR1 is SGHRS and CDR2 is YFSETQ in the germline V gene. V trimming: 2 bases; J trimming: 2 bases; junction bases outside the gene matches: 5. This CDR3 comprises 15 residues. CDR3 in DNA: TGCGCCAGCAGCTTTTCTCAGGGGGCTAACACTGAAGCTTTCTTT. Amino acids: CASSFSQGANTEAFF.

The chain joins TRBV3-1 to TRBJ1-2, with D maybe TRBD1 (5 bases). Germline-derived CDR1 and CDR2 are LGHDT and YNNKEL (reference sequence). The ends were cut back, 0 bases at V and 8 bases at J, with 19 bases in the middle. The CDR3 runs 16 residues. CDR3 protein: CASSQDRQPKGRGYTF. The DNA of the CDR3 is TGTGCCAGCAGCCAAGATAGACAGCCCAAAGGCAGAGGCTACACCTTC.

The J gene is TRBJ1-1, the V gene TRBV7-9; maybe TRBD1 (5 bases). Per germline, CDR1 SEHNR and CDR2 FQNEAQ (reference sequence). The germline V and J ends were trimmed by 8 bases and 4 bases, with 14 bases remaining between them. The CDR3 spans 13 residues. CDR3 DNA sequence: TGTGCCAGCGTGTCAGGGAGGAGCACTGAAGCTTTCTTT. Translated: CASVSGRSTEAFF.

This sequence joins TRBV5-6 and TRBJ2-7, with unresolved D. The V and J ends lost 4 bases and 6 bases respectively, with 8 bases between them. Germline V gene lookup returns CDR1 SGHDT and CDR2 YYEEEE. The CDR3 extends over 11 amino acids. CDR3 protein: CASSAVGEQYF. In DNA, the CDR3 is TGTGCCAGCAGCGCGGTTGGCGAGCAGTACTTC.

V and J are TRBV13 and TRBJ2-3, with D hard to call. Germline CDR1 reads PRHDT; CDR2 reads FYEKMQ (reference sequence). The CDR3 runs 14 residues. With 5 bases removed from V and 2 bases from J, the gap between germline ends came to 11 bases. CDR3: CASSGLVNTDTQYF. The CDR3 DNA reads as TGTGCCAGCAGCGGGTTGGTTAACACAGATACGCAGTATTTT.

V is TRBV7-9 and J is TRBJ2-2; D possibly uses TRBD1 or TRBD2 (5 bases each). CDR1 SEHNR and CDR2 FQNEAQ come from the germline V gene (reference sequence). The CDR3 covers 14 residues. V was pared by 5 bases and J by 4 bases, with 11 bases between. CDR3 protein: CASSPRGLTGELFF. DNA for the CDR3: TGTGCCAGCAGCCCCCGGGGCCTCACCGGGGAGCTGTTTTTT.

CDR3: CASSSGDDWSGANVLTF. In DNA form, the CDR3 reads TGTGCCAGCAGCTCCGGGGATGACTGGTCTGGGGCCAACGTCCTGACTTTC. The rearrangement uses TRBV5-4 and TRBJ2-6; tentative D call: TRBD2 (5 bases). Trimming stripped 3 bases from V and 1 base from J, with 14 bases between. The CDR3 contains 17 residues. The germline V gene has CDR1 SGHNT and CDR2 YYREEE (reference sequence).

The chain recombines TRBV7-9 with TRBJ1-5, with D possibly matching TRBD1 (6 bases). This CDR3 comprises 14 residues. V lost 5 bases to trimming and J lost 5 bases, with 13 bases between them. Germline CDR1 and CDR2: SEHNR and FQNEAQ (reference sequence). CDR3 in DNA: TGTGCCAGCAGCCTGGACCCAGGGGATCAGCCCCAGCATTTT. Translation: CASSLDPGDQPQHF. The whole variable domain, remainder taken from reference TRBV7-9 and TRBJ1-5, is DTGVSQNPRHKITKRGQNVTFRCDPISEHNRLYWYRQTLGQGPEFLTYFQNEAQLEKSRLLSDRFSAERPKGSFSTLEIQRTEQGDSAMYLCASSLDPGDQPQHFGDGTRLSIL.

The chain is built from TRBV28 and TRBJ2-1; D is unresolved. The CDR3 spans 11 residues. Germline-derived CDR1 and CDR2 are MDHEN and SYDVKM. V shed 9 bases and J shed 0 bases, with 3 bases lying between them. The chain's CDR3 is CASGSYNEQFF. CDR3 coding DNA: TGTGCCAGTGGCTCCTACAATGAGCAGTTCTTC.

The chain combines TRBV15 with TRBJ2-7; TRBD2 agrees at 9 bases. V lost 5 bases to trimming and J lost 7 bases; unmatched junction nucleotides: 9. This CDR3 spans 14 amino acids. CDR1 and CDR2 (germline): LNHNV, YYDKDF (reference sequence). In nucleotides, the CDR3 is TGTGCCACCAGCCCGACTAGCGGCACCTGGGAGCAGTACTTC. It specifies CATSPTSGTWEQYF.

The V gene is TRBV4-1, the J gene TRBJ2-1; D call uncertain. This CDR3 comprises 15 residues. Trimming removed 0 bases from V and 0 bases from J, with 6 bases in between. CDR1 and CDR2 from the germline V gene are MGHRA and YSYEKL. The CDR3 nucleotides are TGCGCCAGCAGCCAAGAAGATAGCTCCTACAATGAGCAGTTCTTC. Protein product: CASSQEDSSYNEQFF.

This rearrangement joins TRBV20-1 to TRBJ2-3; the match to TRBD2 covers 11 bases. The CDR3 covers 21 residues. The germline CDR1 and CDR2 sequences are DFQATT and SNEGSKA (reference sequence). J lost 2 bases, V lost 3 bases, and 22 bases had no gene match. CDR3 region: CSASPALGPVSGRAPTDTQYF. The CDR3 DNA follows: TGCAGTGCTAGTCCGGCATTGGGTCCTGTTAGCGGGAGGGCCCCCACAGATACGCAGTATTTT.

The gene calls are TRBV9 and TRBJ2-1; D is ambiguous. This CDR3 is 11 amino acids long. Trimming removed 3 bases from V and 5 bases from J, with 3 bases in between. Germline CDR1 is SGDLS and CDR2 is YYNGEE. The CDR3: CASSDNNEQFF. CDR3 DNA sequence: TGTGCCAGCAGCGACAACAATGAGCAGTTCTTC. Supplemented by reference TRBV9 and TRBJ2-1, the full variable domain reads DSGVTQTPKHLITATGQRVTLRCSPRSGDLSVYWYQQSLDQGLQFLIQYYNGEERAKGNILERFSAQQFPDLHSELNLSSLELGDSALYFCASSDNNEQFFGPGTRLTVL.

The count of this clonotype is one. The DNA for the CDR3 is TGTGCCAGCAGCTCGGGACAAGGAGATGGCTACACCTTC. Translation: CASSSGQGDGYTF. This rearrangement joins TRBV7-9 to TRBJ1-2; D possibly corresponds to TRBD1 (6 bases). Between the trimmed V and J ends, which lost 4 bases and 6 bases, there was a span of 12 bases. Germline loops: CDR1 SEHNR, CDR2 FQNEAQ (reference sequence). The CDR3 loop spans 13 amino acids. Full variable domain (missing parts from reference TRBV7-9 and TRBJ1-2): DTGVSQNPRHKITKRGQNVTFRCDPISEHNRLYWYRQTLGQGPEFLTYFQNEAQLEKSRLLSDRFSAERPKGSFSTLEIQRTEQGDSAMYLCASSSGQGDGYTFGSGTRLTVV.

J is TRBJ1-1 and V is TRBV6-1; D ambiguous. Germline-derived CDR1 and CDR2 are MNHNS and SASEGT. The CDR3 totals 15 residues. Trimming cost V 6 bases and J 1 base, with 15 bases left between them. The CDR3 spells CASRLRRAANTEAFF. The DNA for the CDR3 is TGTGCCAGCAGGCTTCGGAGGGCGGCGAACACTGAAGCTTTCTTT.

The chain is built from TRBV7-9 and TRBJ2-2, with D unclear. The CDR3 has 15 residues. Germline CDR1 is SEHNR and CDR2 is FQNEAQ (reference sequence). Between the trimmed V and J ends, which lost 5 bases and 1 base, there was a span of 11 bases. The CDR3 sequence: CASSPWAVNTGELFF. The CDR3 bases are TGTGCCAGCAGCCCATGGGCAGTGAACACCGGGGAGCTGTTTTTT.